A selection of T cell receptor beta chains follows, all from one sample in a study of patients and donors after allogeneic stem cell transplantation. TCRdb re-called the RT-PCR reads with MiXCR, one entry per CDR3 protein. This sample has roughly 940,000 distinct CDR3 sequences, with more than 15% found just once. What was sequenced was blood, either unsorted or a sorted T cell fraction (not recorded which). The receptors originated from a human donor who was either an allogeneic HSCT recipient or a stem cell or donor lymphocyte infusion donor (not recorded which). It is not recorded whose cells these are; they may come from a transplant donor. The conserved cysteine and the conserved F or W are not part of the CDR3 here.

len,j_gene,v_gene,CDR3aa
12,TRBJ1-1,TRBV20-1,SARAGRTPLEAF
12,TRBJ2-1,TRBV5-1,ASSRRTGGFEQF
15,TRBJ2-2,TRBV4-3,ASSPSPGTGDTGELF
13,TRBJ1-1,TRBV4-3,ASSQDDRIWTEAF
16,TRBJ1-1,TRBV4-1,ASSQAGTGINLNTEAF
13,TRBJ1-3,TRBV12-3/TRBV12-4,ASSLPGASGNTIY
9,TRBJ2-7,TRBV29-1,SVEGNGGQY
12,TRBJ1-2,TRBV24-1,ATSDPTGGYGYT
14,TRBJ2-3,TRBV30,AWTRGGTGSTDTQY
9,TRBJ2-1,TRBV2,ATLRANEQF
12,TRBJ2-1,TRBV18,ASSPGRHYNEQF
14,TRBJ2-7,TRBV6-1,ASSRSKRATSHEQY
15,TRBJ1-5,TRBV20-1,SARERRAPSGNQPQH
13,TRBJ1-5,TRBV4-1,ASSHNTGNNQPQH
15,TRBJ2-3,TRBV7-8,ASSLEVAASGSNTQY
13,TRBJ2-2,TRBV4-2,ASSQEPRNTGELF
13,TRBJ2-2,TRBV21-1,ASRRGSEFTGELF
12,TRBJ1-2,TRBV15,ATSNRGQGTSDT
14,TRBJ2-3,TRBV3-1,ASSQDAWPAADTQY
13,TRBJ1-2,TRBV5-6,ASSLVVAGTYGYT
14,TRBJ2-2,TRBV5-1,ASSLDSGTNTRELF
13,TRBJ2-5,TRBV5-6,ASSPSTGWKETQY
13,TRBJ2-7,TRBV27,ASATRDRGSYEQY
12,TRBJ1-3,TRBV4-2,ASSHTESGNTIY
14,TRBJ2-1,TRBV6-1,ASTPSGGGGGNEQF
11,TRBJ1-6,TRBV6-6,ASSYGWDSPLH
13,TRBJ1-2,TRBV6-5,ASSYSGQGGDGYT
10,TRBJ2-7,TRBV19,ASSIGAGEQY
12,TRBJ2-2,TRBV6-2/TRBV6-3,ASTAPSNTGELF
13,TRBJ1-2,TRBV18,ASSPTGYSNYGYT
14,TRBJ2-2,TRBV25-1,ASSPSGGLNTGELF
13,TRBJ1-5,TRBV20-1,SAAPGTGDNQPQH
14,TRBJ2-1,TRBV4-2,ASSHPGIGQDNEQF
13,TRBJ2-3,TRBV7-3,ASSLTAGAPDTQY
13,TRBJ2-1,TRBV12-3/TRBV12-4,ASSSGTSPYNEQF
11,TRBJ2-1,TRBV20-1,SARVDSTHEQF
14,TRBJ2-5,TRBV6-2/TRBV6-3,ASSYGPRGVEETQY
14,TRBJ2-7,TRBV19,ASSSPGIRNPYEQY
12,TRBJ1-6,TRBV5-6,ASSLYRGNSPLH
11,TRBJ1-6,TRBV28,ASSPPGQSPLH
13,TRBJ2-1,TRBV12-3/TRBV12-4,ASSLRWDYYNEQF
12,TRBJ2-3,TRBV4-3,ASSPGGITDTQY
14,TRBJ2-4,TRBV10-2,ASSRGLAGGKNIQY
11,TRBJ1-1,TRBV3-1,ASSQDFSSEAF
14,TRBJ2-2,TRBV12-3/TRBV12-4,ASSHRSGPNTGELF
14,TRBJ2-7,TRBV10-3,AISEKGTSGKYEQY
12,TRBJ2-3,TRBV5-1,ASSRLAQTDTQY